The 21 T cell receptor beta chains below come from one sample, sequenced in a study of cytomegalovirus exposure and HLA in healthy donors (dated by TCRdb to about 2017). The protocol used for the library was the immunoSEQ multiplex PCR assay. The multiplex PCR relied on a mix of 60 forward primers for TCR Vbeta segments and 13 reverse primers for TCR Jbeta segments. TCRdb provides this immuneACCESS table in a form limited to in-frame rearrangements. Some clones are lacking; in checked studies, under half of them reflect an unresolved V gene, and why the rest are absent is not known. For this sample the table gives more than 100,000 clones, of which approximately 75% were detected only once. The ten largest clones take up approximately 1% of the sample. Sequencing was performed on PBMCs. The source of these receptors is a male donor in good health and CMV-seronegative.

The chain recombines TRBV6-5 with TRBJ1-1; D may be TRBD1 (6 bases). The CDR3 runs 14 residues. V was shortened by 6 bases and J by 4 bases, with 15 bases between the two germline ends. Germline loops: CDR1 MNHEY, CDR2 SVGAGI. Written as DNA, the CDR3 is TGTGCCAGCAGCAACAGGGATGGGAGCACTGAAGCTTTCTTT. It is translated as CASSNRDGSTEAFF.

V usage is TRBV6-1 and J usage is TRBJ1-1; 11 bases map to TRBD1. The CDR3 spans 15 residues. CDR1 MNHNS and CDR2 SASEGT come from the germline V gene. Germline trimming cut 5 bases from V and 4 bases from J; bases unmatched to any gene: 6. The DNA for the CDR3 is TGTGCCAGCAGTCACGGGACAGGGGGACGCACTGAAGCTTTCTTT. Translating it yields CASSHGTGGRTEAFF.

This chain uses TRBV7-3 with TRBJ1-2; 7 positions agree with TRBD1. The germline V gene has CDR1 SGHTA and CDR2 FQGTGA. The CDR3 is 17 amino acids. J was trimmed by 3 bases and V by 5 bases; bases with no gene match: 15. The CDR3 nucleotides are TGTGCCAGCAGCCCGGGACAGATCTACACATTGGACTATGGCTACACCTTC. Residues: CASSPGQIYTLDYGYTF.

This clone has only a few counts. This chain connects TRBV6-6 to TRBJ2-1, with D tentatively TRBD1 (6 bases). The CDR3 runs to 13 residues. Per the germline V gene, CDR1 is MNHNY and CDR2 is SVGAGI (reference sequence). The V and J ends lost 5 bases and 4 bases respectively, with 9 bases between them. The CDR3: CASSRQAYNEQFF. As DNA, the CDR3 is TGTGCCAGCAGTCGACAGGCTTACAATGAGCAGTTCTTC.

This chain connects TRBV6-1 to TRBJ2-2; D may be TRBD2 (5 bases). Trimming shortened V by 2 bases and J by 5 bases, and 9 bases separated the two germline ends. Germline V gene lookup returns CDR1 MNHNS and CDR2 SASEGT. The CDR3 has 14 residues. The CDR3 nucleotides read TGTGCCAGCAGTGAACGGGGAGAGACCGGGGAGCTGTTTTTT. Encoded protein: CASSERGETGELFF.

The rearrangement uses TRBV21-1 and TRBJ2-1; the table's D gene call, TRBD2, was not cross checked with the DNA. TRBV21-1 constitutes a pseudogene. The CDR3 runs 18 residues. CDR3 in DNA: TGTGCCAGCAGGATACACGGACTAGCGGGGGGGCCCTACAATGAGCAGTTCTTC. It specifies CASRIHGLAGGPYNEQFF.

This clone was observed once. DNA of the CDR3: TGCGCCAGCAGCCAAGGAGAACAAGGCGGGGAGACCCAGTACTTC. Encoded protein: CASSQGEQGGETQYF. The chain combines TRBV4-1 with TRBJ2-5; tentative D call: TRBD2 (5 bases). Germline values: CDR1 MGHRA, CDR2 YSYEKL. Trimming stripped 1 base from V and 5 bases from J, with 14 bases between. The CDR3 is 15 amino acids.

The J gene is TRBJ1-2, the V gene TRBV4-3; tentatively, D is TRBD1 (5 bases). V lost 1 base, J lost 3 bases, and 12 bases lay in between. In germline, CDR1 is LGHNA, CDR2 YSLEER. This CDR3 has 15 residues. For the CDR3, the DNA is TGCGCCAGCAGCCAAGGGGAAGGGGTCGACTATGGCTACACCTTC. This gives the protein CASSQGEGVDYGYTF.

The chain links TRBV9 to TRBJ2-5; TRBD1 matches at 7 bases. V shed 4 bases and J 1 base; nucleotides not matched to a gene: 7. Germline assignment: CDR1 SGDLS and CDR2 YYNGEE. This CDR3 has 15 amino acids. For the CDR3, the DNA is TGTGCCAGCAGCCCGACACAGGGGACCCAAGAGACCCAGTACTTC. Protein product: CASSPTQGTQETQYF.

The CDR3 spells CASSSREGLYNEQFF. CDR3 in DNA: TGTGCCAGCAGCTCCAGGGAGGGGCTCTACAATGAGCAGTTCTTC. The V and J genes are TRBV11-2 and TRBJ2-1, with 7 nucleotides matching TRBD2. The CDR3 has 15 amino acids. Trimming took 4 bases from V and 3 from J; bases not matched to a gene: 6. Germline-derived CDR1 and CDR2 are SGHAT and FQNNGV.

This sequence joins TRBV4-1 and TRBJ2-1; a possible D gene is TRBD1 (6 bases). The CDR3 contains 17 residues. Germline V gene data show CDR1 as MGHRA and CDR2 as YSYEKL. V lost 1 base, J lost 2 bases, and 15 bases lay in between. The CDR3 sequence is CASSQVLGGPPYNEQFF. In DNA form, the CDR3 reads TGCGCCAGCAGCCAAGTGCTAGGGGGTCCTCCCTACAATGAGCAGTTCTTC.

This sequence joins TRBV2 and TRBJ2-7; 7 bases are a match to TRBD1. There are 13 residues in the CDR3. Germline CDR1 reads SNHLY; CDR2 reads FYNNEI. Trimming cost V 6 bases and J 5 bases; bases outside gene matches: 7. The CDR3 reads CASSTGESHEQYF. The DNA of the CDR3 is TGTGCCAGCAGCACAGGGGAATCTCACGAGCAGTACTTC.

The chain employs TRBV7-9 and TRBJ1-4, with D possibly matching TRBD1 (5 bases). This CDR3 spans 14 amino acids. CDR1 is SEHNR, CDR2 FQNEAQ, per germline (reference sequence). Trimming removed 5 bases from V and 7 bases from J, with 14 bases in between. CDR3 nucleotides: TGTGCCAGCAGCCCGGACACCCGGGTTGAAAAACTGTTTTTT. Amino acids: CASSPDTRVEKLFF.

This sequence joins TRBV5-5 and TRBJ1-1, with a weak D call TRBD1 (5 bases). This CDR3 region has 18 residues. Per germline, CDR1 SGHKS and CDR2 YYEKEE (reference sequence). V was shortened by 0 bases and J by 4 bases, with 22 bases between the two germline ends. The CDR3 nucleotides read TGTGCCAGCAGCTTGGAACCTTTGAAGTCCCGGGGGAGCACTGAAGCTTTCTTT. This encodes CASSLEPLKSRGSTEAFF. The variable domain in full, completed from reference TRBV5-5 and TRBJ1-1, reads DAGVTQSPTHLIKTRGQQVTLRCSPISGHKSVSWYQQVLGQGPQFIFQYYEKEERGRGNFPDRFSARQFPNYSSELNVNALLLGDSALYLCASSLEPLKSRGSTEAFFGQGTRLTVV.

The V call is TRBV10-3, the J call TRBJ1-6; 11 nucleotides line up with TRBD1. CDR3 size: 18 residues. CDR1 and CDR2 (germline): ENHRY, SYGVKD. Trimming removed 10 bases from V and 0 bases from J; junction bases left unmatched: 11. The CDR3: CATLPGQGASSYNSPLHF. CDR3 DNA sequence: TGTGCCACCCTCCCCGGACAGGGGGCCAGCTCCTATAATTCACCCCTCCACTTT.

The genes are TRBV2 and TRBJ1-1, with 8 nucleotides matching TRBD1. CDR1 is SNHLY and CDR2 is FYNNEI in the germline V gene. Unmatched junction bases numbered 8, after V lost 5 bases and J lost 6 bases. The CDR3 extends over 14 amino acids. CDR3 loop: CASSPLTGGAEAFF. The CDR3 DNA follows: TGTGCCAGCAGTCCACTAACAGGGGGGGCTGAAGCTTTCTTT.

V is TRBV19 and J is TRBJ2-5, with 7 bases aligning to TRBD1. The CDR3 contains 15 residues. The germline V gene has CDR1 LNHDA and CDR2 SQIVND (reference sequence). The V gene end was trimmed by 5 bases and the J gene end by 2 bases; junction bases not matched to a gene: 8. CDR3 amino acids: CASSSGPGQQETQYF. The CDR3 DNA reads as TGTGCCAGTAGTTCGGGACCGGGACAGCAAGAGACCCAGTACTTC.

V is TRBV4-3 and J is TRBJ1-1; D remains unclear. Germline values: CDR1 LGHNA, CDR2 YSLEER. CDR3 length equals 14 residues. V was cut by 5 bases and J by 4 bases, with 14 bases left in between. Here the CDR3 reads CASSKSRGSTEAFF. The CDR3 nucleotides are TGCGCCAGCAGCAAATCGAGAGGATCCACTGAAGCTTTCTTT.

The chain is built from TRBV6-1 and TRBJ2-5; 10 bases are shared with TRBD1. CDR1 and CDR2 from the germline V gene are MNHNS and SASEGT. The CDR3 consists of 14 residues. Germline trimming cut 4 bases from V and 4 bases from J; bases unmatched to any gene: 3. This CDR3 is CASSGRTGGETQYF. Written as DNA, the CDR3 is TGTGCCAGCAGTGGCCGGACAGGGGGAGAGACCCAGTACTTC.

The V gene is TRBV6-6, the J gene TRBJ1-2; D gene unclear. The germline V and J ends were trimmed by 0 bases and 3 bases, with 5 bases remaining between them. The CDR3 consists of 13 residues. Germline loops: CDR1 MNHNY, CDR2 SVGAGI (reference sequence). CDR3 amino acids: CASSYSPDYGYTF. The DNA of the CDR3 is TGTGCCAGCAGTTACTCACCGGACTATGGCTACACCTTC.

This chain connects TRBV5-1 to TRBJ2-2; 7 nucleotides agree with TRBD1. The V gene's germline CDR1 is SGHRS and CDR2 YFSETQ. With 1 base clipped from V and 3 bases from J, the junction kept 3 bases outside the gene matches. This CDR3 region has 15 residues. The CDR3 DNA sequence: TGCGCCAGCAGCTTGATGACAGGGCACACCGGGGAGCTGTTTTTT. Its translation is CASSLMTGHTGELFF.